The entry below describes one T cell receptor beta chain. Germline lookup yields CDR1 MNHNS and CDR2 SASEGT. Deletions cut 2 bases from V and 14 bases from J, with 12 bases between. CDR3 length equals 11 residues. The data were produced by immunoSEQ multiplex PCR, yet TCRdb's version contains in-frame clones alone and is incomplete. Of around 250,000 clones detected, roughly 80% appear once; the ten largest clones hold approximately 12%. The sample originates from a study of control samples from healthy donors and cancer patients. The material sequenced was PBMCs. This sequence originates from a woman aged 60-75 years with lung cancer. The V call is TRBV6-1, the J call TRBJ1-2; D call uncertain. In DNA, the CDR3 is TGTGCCAGCAGTGAACCCCCCCGCCGGACCTTC. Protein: CASSEPPRRTF.